This T cell receptor beta chain was captured in a study of cytomegalovirus exposure and HLA in healthy donors. Findings and limits, study-wide: Generally TCR sequences proved uncommon, though certain public TCRs appeared in numerous donors. Among TCR beta chains, those listed as cytomegalovirus-associated numbered 164. As confirmed in vitro, three CMV-associated chains were specific for CMV antigens.

This clone was detected once. Its specificity is unknown. V lost 5 bases, J lost 0 bases, and 11 bases stayed unmatched. This CDR3 comprises 17 residues. The germline gives CDR1 GTSNPN, CDR2 SVGIG (reference sequence). The donors were members of the validation cohort, which comprised 120 subjects and was separate from the first cohort of some 680 subjects. Repertoires were generated with immunoSEQ multiplex PCR, while TCRdb's copy carries only in-frame clones and drops some. The table has hundreds of thousands of clones, roughly 88% seen once. The gene calls are TRBV30 and TRBJ2-3, with TRBD2 identical over 10 bases. Sample: PBMCs. This TCR was sampled from a young woman in good health and CMV-seronegative. The CDR3, as DNA: TGTGCCTGGGACCATTTTGGACTAGCGGCTAGCACAGATACGCAGTATTTT. It translates to CAWDHFGLAASTDTQYF.